This is a list of T cell receptor beta chains from one sample in a study of blood T cell repertoires in COVID-19. Data came from immunoSEQ multiplex PCR; TCRdb stores just in-frame clones and leaves some out. The sample lists fewer than 300,000 clones, roughly 87% occurring once. Sequenced sample: peripheral blood. These TCRs come from a woman in her 30s with acute or convalescent COVID-19. The CDR3 runs from the conserved cysteine through the conserved F or W. The order of the fields is V gene, J gene, D gene, clone size, CDR3 DNA, CDR3 protein. D genes are given only for firm matches. The listing skips clone size in some rows; elsewhere it reads once, few, many or a size class.

V gene: TRBV6-2/TRBV6-3; J gene: TRBJ2-7; D gene: TRBD2; clone size: NA; CDR3 DNA: TGTGCCAGCAGCCAATATGTGATAGCGGGACGTTCAAGTAACGAGCAGTACTTC; CDR3 protein: CASSQYVIAGRSSNEQYF
V gene: TRBV7-2; J gene: TRBJ1-1; D gene: NA; clone size: NA; CDR3 DNA: TGTGCCAGCAGCTTAAGGAGAGGTGGTGCTGAAGCTTTCTTT; CDR3 protein: CASSLRRGGAEAFF
V gene: TRBV15; J gene: TRBJ1-6; D gene: NA; clone size: NA; CDR3 DNA: TGTGCCACCACAAGGACAACCAAGAAAAATTCACCCCTCCACTTT; CDR3 protein: CATTRTTKKNSPLHF
V gene: TRBV6-5; J gene: TRBJ1-6; D gene: NA; clone size: NA; CDR3 DNA: TGTGCCAGCAGTAAGACAGGACAAAATTCACCCCTCCACTTT; CDR3 protein: CASSKTGQNSPLHF
V gene: TRBV5-6; J gene: TRBJ1-4; D gene: NA; clone size: NA; CDR3 DNA: TGTGCCAGCAGCTTTCGGTCCACAACTAATGAAAAACTGTTTTTT; CDR3 protein: CASSFRSTTNEKLFF
V gene: TRBV5-1; J gene: TRBJ2-1; D gene: NA; clone size: once; CDR3 DNA: TGCGCCAGCAGCTTGGGTTTCAGAGAGGGAAATGAGCAGTTCTTC; CDR3 protein: CASSLGFREGNEQFF
V gene: TRBV19; J gene: TRBJ1-5; D gene: TRBD1; clone size: NA; CDR3 DNA: TGTGCCAGTAGTATCCGTCTGGGACAGGGGAGCAATCAGCCCCAGCATTTT; CDR3 protein: CASSIRLGQGSNQPQHF
V gene: TRBV5-4; J gene: TRBJ2-5; D gene: TRBD1; clone size: NA; CDR3 DNA: TGTGCCAGCAGCTCGGGACAGGGAAGAGGAGAGACCCAGTACTTC; CDR3 protein: CASSSGQGRGETQYF
V gene: TRBV29-1; J gene: TRBJ2-5; D gene: TRBD2; clone size: NA; CDR3 DNA: TGCAGCGGAGCGGGAGAGGAGACCCAGTACTTC; CDR3 protein: CSGAGEETQYF
V gene: TRBV6-2/TRBV6-3; J gene: TRBJ2-3; D gene: TRBD2; clone size: NA; CDR3 DNA: TGTGCCAGTAGTCCGGGACTAGCGGGCCTAGGCACAGATACGCAGTATTTT; CDR3 protein: CASSPGLAGLGTDTQYF
V gene: TRBV9; J gene: TRBJ1-1; D gene: NA; clone size: NA; CDR3 DNA: TGTGCCAGCAGCATCCGAACTGGCACTGAAGCTTTCTTT; CDR3 protein: CASSIRTGTEAFF
V gene: TRBV24-1; J gene: TRBJ2-1; D gene: NA; clone size: NA; CDR3 DNA: TGTGCCACCAGTGATTTCCTGGGTAGCGAGTCCAATGAGCAGTTCTTC; CDR3 protein: CATSDFLGSESNEQFF
V gene: TRBV6-4; J gene: TRBJ2-2; D gene: TRBD2; clone size: NA; CDR3 DNA: TGTGCCAGCAGTGGCGGCCCAACTAGCGGGATAGACACCGGGGAGCTGTTTTTT; CDR3 protein: CASSGGPTSGIDTGELFF
V gene: TRBV2; J gene: TRBJ2-3; D gene: NA; clone size: NA; CDR3 DNA: TGTGCCAGCACCTCACCGGGAAGCACAGATACGCAGTATTTT; CDR3 protein: CASTSPGSTDTQYF
V gene: TRBV6-5; J gene: TRBJ2-5; D gene: NA; clone size: NA; CDR3 DNA: TGTGCCAGCAGTTACTCGTCAGGGTACCAAGAGACCCAGTACTTC; CDR3 protein: CASSYSSGYQETQYF
V gene: TRBV27; J gene: TRBJ1-4; D gene: TRBD1; clone size: NA; CDR3 DNA: TGTGCCAGCAGGCGACAGGGAACTGAAAAACTGTTTTTT; CDR3 protein: CASRRQGTEKLFF
V gene: TRBV5-8; J gene: TRBJ1-2; D gene: TRBD1; clone size: NA; CDR3 DNA: TGTGCCAGCAGCCGAGGCCGGGACAGATATAACTATGGCTACACCTTC; CDR3 protein: CASSRGRDRYNYGYTF
V gene: TRBV27; J gene: TRBJ1-2; D gene: NA; clone size: NA; CDR3 DNA: TGTGCCAGCAGTTTTTATTATGAGACAGGCTATGGCTACACCTTC; CDR3 protein: CASSFYYETGYGYTF
V gene: TRBV19; J gene: TRBJ2-7; D gene: NA; clone size: NA; CDR3 DNA: TGTGCCAGTAGCACGACAGGGACTAGTTTCATCGAGCAGTACTTC; CDR3 protein: CASSTTGTSFIEQYF
V gene: TRBV4-1; J gene: TRBJ2-1; D gene: TRBD2; clone size: NA; CDR3 DNA: TGCGCCAGCAGCCAGACGTCGGGCGGGAGGTTCGCTGAGCAGTTCTTC; CDR3 protein: CASSQTSGGRFAEQFF
V gene: TRBV10-3; J gene: TRBJ2-7; D gene: NA; clone size: once; CDR3 DNA: TGTGCCATCAGTGACGTCAGGGGCTACGAGCAGTACTTC; CDR3 protein: CAISDVRGYEQYF
V gene: TRBV6-5; J gene: TRBJ1-3; D gene: NA; clone size: NA; CDR3 DNA: TGTGCCAGCGAAGGGAGGAACACCATATATTTT; CDR3 protein: CASEGRNTIYF
V gene: TRBV18; J gene: TRBJ2-6; D gene: TRBD1; clone size: few; CDR3 DNA: TGTGCCAGCTCAGCGGACAGGGCTGGGGCCAACGTCCTGACTTTC; CDR3 protein: CASSADRAGANVLTF
V gene: TRBV5-4; J gene: TRBJ1-1; D gene: NA; clone size: NA; CDR3 DNA: TGTGCCAGCAGGAAGGAACTAAACACTGAAGCTTTCTTT; CDR3 protein: CASRKELNTEAFF
V gene: TRBV30; J gene: TRBJ1-4; D gene: TRBD1; clone size: NA; CDR3 DNA: TGTGCCTGGCAGGGGGGTACTAATGAAAAACTGTTTTTT; CDR3 protein: CAWQGGTNEKLFF
V gene: TRBV5-4; J gene: TRBJ2-2; D gene: NA; clone size: NA; CDR3 DNA: TGTGCCAGCAGCTTGGGGTCAGGAAAGAACACCGGGGAGCTGTTTTTT; CDR3 protein: CASSLGSGKNTGELFF
V gene: TRBV27; J gene: TRBJ2-1; D gene: NA; clone size: NA; CDR3 DNA: TGTGCCAGCAGTTTATCGTGGACGGCAGCCCCCAGCGGGGAGCAGTTCTTC; CDR3 protein: CASSLSWTAAPSGEQFF
V gene: TRBV24-1; J gene: TRBJ2-1; D gene: TRBD2; clone size: few; CDR3 DNA: TGTGCCACCAGTGATTTGTCCCGGGAGGGCTTGTCGAATGAGCAGTTCTTC; CDR3 protein: CATSDLSREGLSNEQFF
V gene: TRBV6-1; J gene: TRBJ1-2; D gene: NA; clone size: NA; CDR3 DNA: TGTGCCAGCAGTGAAGACCAGTTTAACTATGGCTACACCTTC; CDR3 protein: CASSEDQFNYGYTF
V gene: TRBV25-1; J gene: TRBJ2-7; D gene: NA; clone size: NA; CDR3 DNA: TGTGCCACCACAGCCGGACAGAAAGCCTACGAGCAGTACTTC; CDR3 protein: CATTAGQKAYEQYF
V gene: TRBV28; J gene: TRBJ1-2; D gene: NA; clone size: NA; CDR3 DNA: TGTGCCAGCAGTCGGGCAGGGAAGGGCTACACCTTC; CDR3 protein: CASSRAGKGYTF
V gene: TRBV10-3; J gene: TRBJ2-1; D gene: NA; clone size: NA; CDR3 DNA: TGTGCCATCAGTGACTCTATTGAGGGAGGGGGGAACAATGAGCAGTTCTTC; CDR3 protein: CAISDSIEGGGNNEQFF
V gene: TRBV7-6; J gene: TRBJ2-1; D gene: NA; clone size: NA; CDR3 DNA: TGTGCCAGCAGCTTAGCGTCGGGAGTGGGCAATGAGCAGTTCTTC; CDR3 protein: CASSLASGVGNEQFF
V gene: TRBV14; J gene: TRBJ1-2; D gene: NA; clone size: NA; CDR3 DNA: TGTGCCAGCAGCCAAGATTCTGTCGTCAACTATGGCTACACCTTC; CDR3 protein: CASSQDSVVNYGYTF
V gene: TRBV24-1; J gene: TRBJ2-2; D gene: NA; clone size: NA; CDR3 DNA: TGTGCCACCAGTGTCGGGGCGAACACCGGGGAGCTGTTTTTT; CDR3 protein: CATSVGANTGELFF
V gene: TRBV27; J gene: TRBJ1-1; D gene: TRBD1; clone size: NA; CDR3 DNA: TGTGCCAGCAGTTTATTCGCTCGGCGGACAGGGATGAACACTGAAGCTTTCTTT; CDR3 protein: CASSLFARRTGMNTEAFF
V gene: TRBV7-2; J gene: TRBJ2-7; D gene: TRBD1; clone size: NA; CDR3 DNA: TGTGCCAGCAGCTTATCAGGGACAGGGGTTGAGGAGCAGTACTTC; CDR3 protein: CASSLSGTGVEEQYF
V gene: TRBV19; J gene: TRBJ1-3; D gene: NA; clone size: NA; CDR3 DNA: TGTGCCAGTAGTATTGGGCTCATTGGAAACACCATATATTTT; CDR3 protein: CASSIGLIGNTIYF
V gene: TRBV30; J gene: TRBJ2-3; D gene: TRBD2; clone size: NA; CDR3 DNA: TGTGCCTGGAGTGTACCTGGGACTAGCGGGAGTGGTACGCAGTATTTT; CDR3 protein: CAWSVPGTSGSGTQYF
V gene: TRBV3-1/TRBV3-2; J gene: TRBJ1-5; D gene: NA; clone size: NA; CDR3 DNA: TGTGCCAGCGGCCAAGAACAGGGTGGCAATCAGCCCCAGCATTTT; CDR3 protein: CASGQEQGGNQPQHF
V gene: TRBV7-9; J gene: TRBJ2-7; D gene: NA; clone size: NA; CDR3 DNA: TGTGCCAGCAGCTCAGACGACAGTACTTCCTACGAGCAGTACTTC; CDR3 protein: CASSSDDSTSYEQYF
V gene: TRBV5-6; J gene: TRBJ1-1; D gene: NA; clone size: NA; CDR3 DNA: TGTGCCAGCAGCTCAGTTGGGGTAGGGAGGAAATTCACTGAAGCTTTCTTT; CDR3 protein: CASSSVGVGRKFTEAFF
V gene: TRBV4-1; J gene: TRBJ2-5; D gene: TRBD2; clone size: once; CDR3 DNA: TGCGCCAGCAGCCTCCTAGCGGGAGGGCAGGAGACCCAGTACTTC; CDR3 protein: CASSLLAGGQETQYF
V gene: TRBV7-9; J gene: TRBJ1-1; D gene: NA; clone size: NA; CDR3 DNA: TGTGCCAGCAGTTTCCACTCTAGGGGGGGAGTAGGGACTGAAGCTTTCTTT; CDR3 protein: CASSFHSRGGVGTEAFF
V gene: TRBV7-9; J gene: TRBJ2-4; D gene: TRBD2; clone size: once; CDR3 DNA: TGTGCCAGCAGCCCCGGGACTAGCATTCGTGCAAACATTCAGTACTTC; CDR3 protein: CASSPGTSIRANIQYF
V gene: TRBV9; J gene: TRBJ2-3; D gene: TRBD2; clone size: NA; CDR3 DNA: TGTGCCAGCAGCTCTAGCGGGAGGACAGATACGCAGTATTTT; CDR3 protein: CASSSSGRTDTQYF
V gene: TRBV5-1; J gene: TRBJ2-1; D gene: TRBD2; clone size: NA; CDR3 DNA: TGCGCCAGCAGCTTCACCGGGGTTGGACTAGCGGGAGGGCCCCTCTACAATGAGCAGTTCTTC; CDR3 protein: CASSFTGVGLAGGPLYNEQFF
V gene: TRBV12-3/TRBV12-4; J gene: TRBJ1-4; D gene: TRBD1; clone size: NA; CDR3 DNA: TGTGCCAGCAGAGGGGGGACAGTCGAAAAACTGTTTTTT; CDR3 protein: CASRGGTVEKLFF
V gene: TRBV30; J gene: TRBJ2-3; D gene: NA; clone size: NA; CDR3 DNA: TGTGCCTGGAGTCAACAGTTCTCCAGCACAGATACGCAGTATTTT; CDR3 protein: CAWSQQFSSTDTQYF
V gene: TRBV7-2; J gene: TRBJ2-7; D gene: TRBD2; clone size: NA; CDR3 DNA: TGTGCCAGCAGCTTAGGGGCGGGAGGGGCCTACGAGCAGTACTTC; CDR3 protein: CASSLGAGGAYEQYF
V gene: TRBV19; J gene: TRBJ1-1; D gene: NA; clone size: NA; CDR3 DNA: TGTGCCAGTAGTGTCAGCGATGGAGCTTTCTTT; CDR3 protein: CASSVSDGAFF
V gene: TRBV5-1; J gene: TRBJ2-1; D gene: TRBD1; clone size: NA; CDR3 DNA: TGCGCCAGCAGCTTGGAGCCAGGGGGCTGGTACAATGAGCAGTTCTTC; CDR3 protein: CASSLEPGGWYNEQFF
V gene: TRBV3-1/TRBV3-2; J gene: TRBJ1-6; D gene: NA; clone size: once; CDR3 DNA: TGTGCCAGCCACCCGGGGGGATTGACTTCACCCCTCCACTTT; CDR3 protein: CASHPGGLTSPLHF
V gene: TRBV4-2; J gene: TRBJ2-1; D gene: TRBD2; clone size: few; CDR3 DNA: TGTGCCAGCAGCCAACCTCAGGGGACTAGCGGGAACAATGAGCAGTTCTTC; CDR3 protein: CASSQPQGTSGNNEQFF